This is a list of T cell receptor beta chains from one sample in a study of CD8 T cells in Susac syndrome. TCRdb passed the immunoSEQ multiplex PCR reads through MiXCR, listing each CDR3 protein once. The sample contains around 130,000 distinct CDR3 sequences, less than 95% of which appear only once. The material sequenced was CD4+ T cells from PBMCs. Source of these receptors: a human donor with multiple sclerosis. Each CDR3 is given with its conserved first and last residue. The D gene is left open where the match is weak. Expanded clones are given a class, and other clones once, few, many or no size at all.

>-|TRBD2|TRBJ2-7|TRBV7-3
TGTGCCAGCAGCCCCACGGGGGGTCGACGCGAGCAGTACTTC
CASSPTGGRREQYF
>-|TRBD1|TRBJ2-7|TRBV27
TGTGCCAGCAGTTGGGACAGGGACTACGAGCAGTACTTC
CASSWDRDYEQYF
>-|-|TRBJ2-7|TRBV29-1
TGCAGCCACAGGGTAGGGAACGAGCAGTACTTC
CSHRVGNEQYF
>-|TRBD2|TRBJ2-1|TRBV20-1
TGCAGTGCTCCTGGCGGGAGGACTTACAATGAGCAGTTCTTC
CSAPGGRTYNEQFF
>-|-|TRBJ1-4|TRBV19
TGTGCCAGTAGTGGAAGGGGGAAGGCAACTAATGAAAAACTGTTTTTT
CASSGRGKATNEKLFF
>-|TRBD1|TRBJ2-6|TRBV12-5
TGTGCTAGTGGTTTGGACCCAGGGGGCTTTGGGGCCAACGTCCTGACTTTC
CASGLDPGGFGANVLTF
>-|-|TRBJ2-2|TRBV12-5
TGTGCTAGTGGTTTGGTACCTTCCGAGACACTTTTGACCGGGGAGCTGTTTTTT
CASGLVPSETLLTGELFF
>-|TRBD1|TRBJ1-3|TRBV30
TGTGCCTGGAACAAACAGGGGTTGTCTGGAAACACCATATATTTT
CAWNKQGLSGNTIYF
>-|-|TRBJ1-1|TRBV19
TGTGCCAGTAGTACGGGGGGAAATTCGGAAGCTTTCTTT
CASSTGGNSEAFF
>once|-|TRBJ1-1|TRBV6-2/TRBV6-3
TGTGCCAGCTTTTCATACACTGAAGCTTTCTTT
CASFSYTEAFF
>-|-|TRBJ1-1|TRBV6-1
TGTGCCAGCAGTGTTTCGGGGACTGAAGCTTTCTTT
CASSVSGTEAFF
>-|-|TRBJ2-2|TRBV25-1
TGTGCCAGCAGTGAATATCGAGGGCCCGGGGAGCTGTTTTTT
CASSEYRGPGELFF
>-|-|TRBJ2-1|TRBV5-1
TGCGCCAGCAGCTTGGCCGGGACGCGGTACAATGAGCAGTTCTTC
CASSLAGTRYNEQFF
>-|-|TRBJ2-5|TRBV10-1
TGCGCCAGCAGTATAGAGCGGCAAGAGACCCAGTACTTC
CASSIERQETQYF
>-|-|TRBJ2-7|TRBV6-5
TGTGCCAGCAGCCCCGCGTATAGCTACGAGCAGTACTTC
CASSPAYSYEQYF
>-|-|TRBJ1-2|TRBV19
TGTGCCAGTACGGGGATCAACTATGGCTACACCTTC
CASTGINYGYTF
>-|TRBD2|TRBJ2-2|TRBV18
TGTGCCAGCTCACCGGGACTAGGGACCGGGGAGCTGTTTTTT
CASSPGLGTGELFF
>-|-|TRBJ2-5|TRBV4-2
TGTGCCAGCAGCCAAGGGGCCCAACCAGGAGGAGAGACCCAGTACTTC
CASSQGAQPGGETQYF
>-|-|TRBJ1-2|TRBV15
TGTGCCACCAGCAGACGGGGGTCCACCTATGGCTACACCTTC
CATSRRGSTYGYTF
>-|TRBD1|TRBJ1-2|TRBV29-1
TGCAGCGTCGGGACAGGGGGCGATGGCTACACCTTC
CSVGTGGDGYTF
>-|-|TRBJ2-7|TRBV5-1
TGCGCCAGCAGCTTGGGACAGTTTGGGGTCTACGAGCAGTACTTC
CASSLGQFGVYEQYF
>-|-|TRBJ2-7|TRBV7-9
TGTGCCAGCAACATATTGACAGGTTACGAGCAGTACTTC
CASNILTGYEQYF
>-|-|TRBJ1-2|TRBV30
TGTGCCTGGAGCAACAGTCTAGGCGGCTACACCTTC
CAWSNSLGGYTF
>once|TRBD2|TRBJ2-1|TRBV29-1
TGCAGCGTTGCACTAGCGGGAGATGAGCAGTTCTTC
CSVALAGDEQFF
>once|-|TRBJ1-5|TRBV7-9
TGTGCCAGCAGCTTAGGATCGGGGACTCAGCCCCAGCATTTT
CASSLGSGTQPQHF
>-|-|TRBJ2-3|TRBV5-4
TGTGCCAGCAGCTTGGGGCAGGGCTCAGATACGCAGTATTTT
CASSLGQGSDTQYF
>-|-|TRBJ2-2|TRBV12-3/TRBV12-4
TGTGCCAGCAGTTCGGACTCCTGGGGCACCGGGGAGCTGTTTTTT
CASSSDSWGTGELFF
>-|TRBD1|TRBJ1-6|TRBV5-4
TGTGCCAGCAGCGGGGACAGGGGATCACCCCTCCACTTT
CASSGDRGSPLHF
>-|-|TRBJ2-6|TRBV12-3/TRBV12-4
TGTGCCAGCAGTTCCACCGGGACTGCGAACGTCCTGACTTTC
CASSSTGTANVLTF
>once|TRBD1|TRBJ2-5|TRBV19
TGTGCCAGTAGCCAGGGACAGGGAATCGTAGAGACCCAGTACTTC
CASSQGQGIVETQYF
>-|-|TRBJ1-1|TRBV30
TGTGCCTGGAGTGTACCAGAATTGAAGCACATGAACACTGAAGCTTTCTTT
CAWSVPELKHMNTEAFF
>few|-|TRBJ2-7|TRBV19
TGTGCCAGTAGTCCCCGGACGGGATCCTACGAGCAGTACTTC
CASSPRTGSYEQYF
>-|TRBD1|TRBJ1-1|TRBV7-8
TGTGCCAGCAGCTTGAGGACAGGCATGAACACTGAAGCTTTCTTT
CASSLRTGMNTEAFF
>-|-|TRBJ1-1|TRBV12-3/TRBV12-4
TGTGCCAGCACGAAAGTCCCCGGGTCAGAAGCTTTCTTT
CASTKVPGSEAFF
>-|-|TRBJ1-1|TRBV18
TGTGCCAGCTCACCCCGGATGGCTGAAGCTTTCTTT
CASSPRMAEAFF
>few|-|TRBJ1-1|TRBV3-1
TGTGCCAGCAGCCAAGATTTAGGGGACACTGAAGCTTTCTTT
CASSQDLGDTEAFF
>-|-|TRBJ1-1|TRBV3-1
TGTGCCAGCAGCCAAGTTGCAGGCATGAACACTGAAGCTTTCTTT
CASSQVAGMNTEAFF
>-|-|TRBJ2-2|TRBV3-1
TGTGCCAGCCGGAGGGGCTTTCCCAACACCGGGGAGCTGTTTTTT
CASRRGFPNTGELFF
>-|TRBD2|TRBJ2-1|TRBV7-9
TGTGCCAGCAGCTCACCAGGGACTAGAGACTACAATGAGCAGTTCTTC
CASSSPGTRDYNEQFF
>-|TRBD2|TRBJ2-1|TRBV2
TGTGCCACCCTGAGCGGGACCTTTCTTAATGAGCAGTTCTTC
CATLSGTFLNEQFF
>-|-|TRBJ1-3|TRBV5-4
TGTGCCAGCAGCAAGGACAGATCTTCTGGAAACACCATATATTTT
CASSKDRSSGNTIYF
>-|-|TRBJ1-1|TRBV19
TGTGCCAGTAGTATAGTTGGGCAGGGGTGGAACACTGAAGCTTTCTTT
CASSIVGQGWNTEAFF